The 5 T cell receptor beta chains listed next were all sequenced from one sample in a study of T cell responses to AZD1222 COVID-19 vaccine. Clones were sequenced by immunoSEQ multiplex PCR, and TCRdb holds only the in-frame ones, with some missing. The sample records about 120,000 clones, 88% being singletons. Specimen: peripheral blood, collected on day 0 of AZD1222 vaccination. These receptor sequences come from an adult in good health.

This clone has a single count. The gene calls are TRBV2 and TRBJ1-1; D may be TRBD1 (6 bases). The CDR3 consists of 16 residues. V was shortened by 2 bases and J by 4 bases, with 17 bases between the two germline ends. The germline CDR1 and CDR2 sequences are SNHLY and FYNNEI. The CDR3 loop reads CASSESLGGRGTEAFF. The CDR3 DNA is TGTGCCAGCAGTGAATCCTTAGGGGGGCGCGGCACTGAAGCTTTCTTT.

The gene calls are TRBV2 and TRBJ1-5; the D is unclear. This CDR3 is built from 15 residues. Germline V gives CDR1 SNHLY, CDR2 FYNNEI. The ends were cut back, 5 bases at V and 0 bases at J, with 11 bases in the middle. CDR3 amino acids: CASSPGIYSNQPQHF. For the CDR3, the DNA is TGTGCCAGCAGTCCCGGGATCTATAGCAATCAGCCCCAGCATTTT.

CDR3 DNA: TGTGCCAGCAGTTTAAGACAGGGGGCCGGGGAGCTGTTTTTT. Its translation is CASSLRQGAGELFF. The rearrangement links TRBV27 to TRBJ2-2, with 9 nucleotides matching TRBD1. Looked up from germline, CDR1 is MNHEY and CDR2 is SMNVEV (reference sequence). The CDR3 covers 14 residues. The V and J ends lost 2 bases and 6 bases, in that order; junction bases with no gene match: 1.

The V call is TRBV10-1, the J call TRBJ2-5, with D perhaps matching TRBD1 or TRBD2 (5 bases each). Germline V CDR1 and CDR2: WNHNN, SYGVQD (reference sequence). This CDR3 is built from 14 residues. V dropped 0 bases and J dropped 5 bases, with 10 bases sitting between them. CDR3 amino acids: CASSESGARETQYF. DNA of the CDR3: TGCGCCAGCAGTGAGTCCGGGGCAAGGGAGACCCAGTACTTC.

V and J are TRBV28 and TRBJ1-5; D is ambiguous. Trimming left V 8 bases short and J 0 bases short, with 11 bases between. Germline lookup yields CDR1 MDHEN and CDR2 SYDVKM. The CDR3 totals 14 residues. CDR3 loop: CASLWGNSNQPQHF. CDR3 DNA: TGTGCCAGCTTATGGGGAAATAGCAATCAGCCCCAGCATTTT.